The source of this TCR beta chain is a study of identical twins. A single record per CDR3 protein comes from TCRdb applying MiXCR to the 5' RACE reads. The sample consists of about 890,000 distinct CDR3 sequences, about 12% of them appearing once. This clonotype turned up a few times. Antigen: not known. This CDR3 has 13 residues. V was cut by 3 bases and J by 7 bases, with 13 bases left in between. Germline lookup yields CDR1 SGHAT and CDR2 FQNNGV. Study-wide findings and caveats: In zero-insertion analyses, partial confounding could arise from invariant MAIT and iNKT cells.

These same data were also listed under a study on yellow fever vaccine responses in identical twins.

This chain joins TRBV11-2 and TRBJ2-7; possibly TRBD2 for D (5 bases). The sequenced sample consisted of PBMCs. The receptor comes from a woman aged 18-30 years in good health. Written as DNA, the CDR3 is TGTGCCAGCAGCTTTCGGGGAGTACCAGAGCAGTACTTC. Its protein product is CASSFRGVPEQYF. Variable domain in full (rest from reference TRBV11-2 and TRBJ2-7): EAGVAQSPRYKIIEKRQSVAFWCNPISGHATLYWYQQILGQGPKLLIQFQNNGVVDDSQLPKDRFSAERLKGVDSTLKIQPAKLEDSAVYLCASSFRGVPEQYFGPGTRLTVT.